A selection of T cell receptor beta chains follows, all from one sample in a study of T cells in Graves' hyperthyroidism and ophthalmopathy. TCRdb analysed the multiplex PCR reads with MiXCR anew, one entry per CDR3 protein. The sample lists about 210,000 distinct CDR3 sequences, more than 15% occurring once. The sequencing input was blood. Receptors originate from a man aged 45-65 years with Graves' hyperthyroidism. Each CDR3 is given with its conserved first and last residue.

>TRBJ2-7|TRBV20-1
CSAREGGGLYEQYF
>TRBJ1-4|TRBV2
CASSVKTKGGTGTNEKLFF
>TRBJ2-7|TRBV12-3/TRBV12-4
CASSNRDTTYEQYF
>TRBJ2-3|TRBV18
CASSPPAGVNTQYF
>TRBJ2-7|TRBV2
CASSREGGYEQYF
>TRBJ2-1|TRBV2
CASTPLAGHEQFF
>TRBJ1-1|TRBV7-3
CASSLNPAVSEAFF
>TRBJ2-3|TRBV7-2
CASSLNGQSTDTQYF
>TRBJ2-1|TRBV27
CASSLAGPGGNEQFF
>TRBJ2-3|TRBV10-1
CASSAPPTLAGVADTQYF
>TRBJ2-3|TRBV25-1
CASSDRTPSTDTQYF
>TRBJ2-5|TRBV6-1
CASSPIQTGGIETQYF
>TRBJ2-1|TRBV10-3
CAIRENRDEQFF
>TRBJ2-5|TRBV11-3
CASSLGGQLGETQYF
>TRBJ2-3|TRBV2
CASRWDTDTQYF
>TRBJ2-7|TRBV3-1
CASSQAARGEQYF
>TRBJ1-1|TRBV24-1
CATSEAGVAFF
>TRBJ1-4|TRBV7-2
CASSLPRDSPTNEKLFF
>TRBJ1-2|TRBV5-1
CASSAGSGYTF
>TRBJ2-7|TRBV14
CASSQAPPGRWKSYEQYF